The 16 T cell receptor beta chains given below trace back to one sample, sequenced in a study of T-cell memory formation after mild COVID-19 (TCRdb year 2021). Libraries were made using 5' RACE. Sequencing relied on an Illumina NovaSeq 6000. Starting from the raw public reads, TCRdb applied fastp trimming at Q25, assembled clones with MiXCR and retained in-frame beta chains. Rows are combined by CDR3 protein, so each entry shows the most common genes and DNA. The sample profile shows over 150,000 distinct CDR3 sequences; about 22% of them were found once. The ten biggest clones cover 23% of the sample. What was sequenced was PBMCs or a T cell subset sorted from them (not recorded which). The receptors shown here come from an adult woman who had mild COVID-19 (a few samples of this study predate the infection). The sample titles of this study are shuffled in the database, so cell type and time point are left out; the donor was told from shared clones.

This clonotype was found many times. This chain links TRBV7-8 with TRBJ2-5; D is ambiguous. The CDR3 loop spans 14 amino acids. Germline lookup yields CDR1 SGHVS and CDR2 FQNEAQ. V shed 2 bases and J shed 4 bases, with 11 bases lying between them. CDR3 nucleotide sequence: TGTGCCAGCAGCTTATCCCTGGGCTTAGAGACCCAGTACTTC. It translates to CASSLSLGLETQYF.

This clonotype was seen more than once but under ten times. CDR3 residues: CASSSGTGAPSYEQYF. The CDR3 DNA follows: TGTGCCAGCAGTTCCGGGACAGGGGCCCCCTCCTACGAGCAGTACTTC. This chain connects TRBV12-3 or TRBV12-4 to TRBJ2-7, with 10 bases that match TRBD1. J was trimmed by 0 bases and V by 4 bases; bases with no gene match: 6. This CDR3 is 16 amino acids long.

This chain links TRBV3-1 with TRBJ2-1, with D possibly matching TRBD2 (7 bases). CDR3 length: 14 amino acids. The germline V and J ends were trimmed by 2 bases and 4 bases, with 9 bases remaining between them. Germline values: CDR1 LGHDT, CDR2 YNNKEL (reference sequence). The DNA for the CDR3 is TGTGCCAGCAGCCAAAGGGGGGGGTACAATGAGCAGTTCTTC. Protein product: CASSQRGGYNEQFF.

The rearrangement uses TRBV20-1 and TRBJ2-5; TRBD2 agrees at 10 bases. Germline CDR1 reads DFQATT; CDR2 reads SNEGSKA (reference sequence). CDR3 length: 15 residues. V was pared by 0 bases and J by 4 bases, with 5 bases of the junction left unmatched. CDR3 nucleotide sequence: TGCAGTGCTAGAGATCTTAGACTAGCGGGAGAGACCCAGTACTTC. It is translated as CSARDLRLAGETQYF.

This clonotype was picked up many times. The V call is TRBV3-1, the J call TRBJ2-7, with a weak D call TRBD1 (6 bases). This CDR3 contains 13 residues. Germline V gene lookup returns CDR1 LGHDT and CDR2 YNNKEL (reference sequence). V dropped 4 bases and J dropped 6 bases, with 13 bases sitting between them. The CDR3 loop is CASSPVARGEQYF. In DNA, the CDR3 is TGTGCCAGCAGCCCCGTGGCCAGGGGCGAGCAGTACTTC.

The chain carries TRBV2 and TRBJ2-1, with 10 bases aligning to TRBD2. The V segment lost 6 bases and the J segment 3 bases; nucleotides outside the gene matches: 5. Looked up from germline, CDR1 is SNHLY and CDR2 is FYNNEI. This CDR3 has 15 residues. CDR3 sequence reads: CASSTGTSVYNEQFF. As DNA, the CDR3 is TGTGCCAGCAGCACCGGGACTAGCGTCTACAATGAGCAGTTCTTC.

This clonotype was seen a handful of times. The V call is TRBV20-1, the J call TRBJ2-1; 10 bases map to TRBD1. The CDR3 has 13 amino acids. With 4 bases clipped from V and 8 bases from J, the junction kept 5 bases outside the gene matches. CDR1 DFQATT and CDR2 SNEGSKA come from the germline V gene (reference sequence). Written as DNA, the CDR3 is TGCAGTGCTACTGGGGACAGGGGTTATGAGCAGTTCTTC. Translation: CSATGDRGYEQFF.

V usage is TRBV19 and J usage is TRBJ1-1; D gene uncertain. CDR3 length: 11 amino acids. Germline-derived CDR1 and CDR2 are LNHDA and SQIVND (reference sequence). Trimming cost V 2 bases and J 2 bases, with 0 bases left between them. The CDR3 nucleotides read TGTGCCAGTAGTATAAACACTGAAGCTTTCTTT. This encodes CASSINTEAFF.

This clonotype has more than one count but fewer than ten. The chain recombines TRBV12-3 or TRBV12-4 with TRBJ1-5; perhaps TRBD1 as D (5 bases). The CDR3 consists of 14 residues. Trimming pared 10 bases from V and 2 bases from J, leaving 15 bases between. CDR3 in amino acids: CATRAGGGNQPQHF. CDR3 coding DNA: TGTGCCACCAGGGCCGGGGGAGGCAATCAGCCCCAGCATTTT.

The rearrangement joins TRBV14 to TRBJ1-5; no definite D call. V was pared by 9 bases and J by 2 bases, with 17 bases between. This CDR3 contains 15 residues. The germline gives CDR1 SGHDN, CDR2 FVKESK. DNA of the CDR3: TGTGCCAGTCCAGGTCCCGGCGAGGGCAATCAGCCCCAGCATTTT. This translates into CASPGPGEGNQPQHF.

This chain connects TRBV29-1 to TRBJ2-2; 12 bases map to TRBD2. Germline V CDR1 and CDR2: SQVTM, ANQGSEA. V gave up 3 bases and J gave up 2 bases; unmatched junction bases: 13. This CDR3 is 19 amino acids long. The CDR3 here is CSVEAPLKTSGGNTGELFF. The CDR3 DNA follows: TGCAGCGTTGAGGCACCCCTCAAGACTAGCGGGGGTAACACCGGGGAGCTGTTTTTT.

Only a few counts were recorded for this clonotype. V is TRBV19 and J is TRBJ1-2; D remains ambiguous. The germline V gene encodes CDR1 LNHDA and CDR2 SQIVND (reference sequence). The CDR3 consists of 10 residues. Trimming removed 7 bases at V and 4 bases at J, with 4 bases between. CDR3 loop: CASKGYGYTF. The DNA for the CDR3 is TGTGCCAGTAAAGGCTATGGCTACACCTTC.

The V gene is TRBV30, the J gene TRBJ1-1; D unclear. This CDR3 comprises 11 residues. Deletions cut 4 bases from V and 1 base from J, with 4 bases between. Per the germline V gene, CDR1 is GTSNPN and CDR2 is SVGIG (reference sequence). The CDR3 sequence is CAWKGNTEAFF. DNA for the CDR3: TGTGCCTGGAAGGGGAACACTGAAGCTTTCTTT.

This clonotype was seen many times. The chain uses TRBV29-1 and TRBJ2-1; 12 bases fit TRBD2. This CDR3 has 14 amino acids. Losses at the gene ends were 6 bases for V and 7 bases for J; bases not matched to a gene: 7. Germline V gene data show CDR1 as SQVTM and CDR2 as ANQGSEA. The CDR3 loop is CSVRLAGAVNEQFF. CDR3 coding DNA: TGCAGCGTACGACTAGCGGGAGCAGTAAATGAGCAGTTCTTC.

This clonotype was seen just once. This sequence joins TRBV7-9 and TRBJ1-1; D is undetermined. Germline CDR1 is SEHNR and CDR2 is FQNEAQ (reference sequence). The V end was cut by 0 bases, the J end by 0 bases, with 14 bases between. The CDR3 sequence is 17 residues long. The CDR3, as DNA: TGTGCCAGCAGCTTAGCTCCCCCCCTAGCGATGAACACTGAAGCTTTCTTT. Translating gives CASSLAPPLAMNTEAFF. The full variable domain, rest sourced from reference TRBV7-9 and TRBJ1-1, is DTGVSQNPRHKITKRGQNVTFRCDPISEHNRLYWYRQTLGQGPEFLTYFQNEAQLEKSRLLSDRFSAERPKGSFSTLEIQRTEQGDSAMYLCASSLAPPLAMNTEAFFGQGTRLTVV.

The chain recombines TRBV6-6 with TRBJ2-3; 12 positions agree with TRBD2. CDR1 and CDR2 (germline): MNHNY, SVGAGI (reference sequence). CDR3 length equals 14 residues. The J segment lost 6 bases and the V segment lost 4 bases, leaving 2 bases of the junction unmatched. In DNA form, the CDR3 reads TGTGCCAGCAGTTCTAGCGGGAGGGCCGATACGCAGTATTTT. It encodes CASSSSGRADTQYF.